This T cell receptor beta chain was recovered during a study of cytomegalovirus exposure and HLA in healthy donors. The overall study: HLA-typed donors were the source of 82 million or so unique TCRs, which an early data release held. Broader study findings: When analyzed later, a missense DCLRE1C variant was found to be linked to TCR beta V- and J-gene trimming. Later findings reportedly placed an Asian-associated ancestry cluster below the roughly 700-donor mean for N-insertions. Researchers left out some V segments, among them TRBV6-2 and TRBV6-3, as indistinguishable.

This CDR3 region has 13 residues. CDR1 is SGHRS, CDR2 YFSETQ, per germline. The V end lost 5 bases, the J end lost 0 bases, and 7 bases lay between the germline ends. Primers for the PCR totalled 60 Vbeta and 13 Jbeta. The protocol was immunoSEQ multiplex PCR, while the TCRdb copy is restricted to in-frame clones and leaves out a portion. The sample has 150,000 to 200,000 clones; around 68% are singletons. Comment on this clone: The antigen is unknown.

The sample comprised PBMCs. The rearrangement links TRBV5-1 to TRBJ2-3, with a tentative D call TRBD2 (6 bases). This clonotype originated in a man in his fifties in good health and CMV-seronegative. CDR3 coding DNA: TGCGCCAGCAGGGAGGGTAGCACAGATACGCAGTATTTT. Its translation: CASREGSTDTQYF.